This T cell receptor (beta chain) was sequenced during a study of blood T cell repertoires in COVID-19. Overall study: T cells, B-cell-depleted T cells, or PBMCs supplied cDNA or gDNA.

In the authors' workflow: Reference gene primer amplification gave nucleated cell count estimates. Method: immunoSEQ multiplex PCR; TCRdb's copy keeps in-frame clones and lacks some. That table gives V, J and clone size, and the DNA gave D and trimming. The profile covers 100,000 to 140,000 clones, with approximately 88% appearing a single time and 4.5% to 5% taken by the ten largest. The CDR3 contains 14 residues. J lost 1 base, V lost 4 bases, and 3 bases had no gene match. Germline V gene sequence: CDR1 PRHDT, CDR2 FYEKMQ (reference sequence). This chain joins TRBV13 and TRBJ2-7, with 8 bases fitting TRBD1. This TCR was sampled from a man between 35 and 55 years old with active or convalescent COVID-19. The sequenced material came from peripheral blood. As DNA, the CDR3 is TGTGCCAGCAGCTACTGGGACAGGTCCTACGAGCAGTACTTC. Residues: CASSYWDRSYEQYF.